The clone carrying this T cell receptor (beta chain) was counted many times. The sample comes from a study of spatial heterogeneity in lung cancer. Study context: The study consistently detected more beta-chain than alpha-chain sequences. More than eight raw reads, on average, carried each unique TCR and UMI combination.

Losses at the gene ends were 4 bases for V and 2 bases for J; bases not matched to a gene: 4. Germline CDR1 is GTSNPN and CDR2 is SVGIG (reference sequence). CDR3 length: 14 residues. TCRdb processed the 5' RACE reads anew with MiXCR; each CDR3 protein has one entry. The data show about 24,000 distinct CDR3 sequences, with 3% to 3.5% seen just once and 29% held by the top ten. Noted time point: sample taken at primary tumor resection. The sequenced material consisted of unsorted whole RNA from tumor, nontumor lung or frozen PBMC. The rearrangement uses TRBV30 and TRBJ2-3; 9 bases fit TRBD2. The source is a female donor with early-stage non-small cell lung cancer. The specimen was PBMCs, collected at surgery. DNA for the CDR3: TGTGCCTGGACGACTAGCGGTTTCACAGATACGCAGTATTTT. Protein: CAWTTSGFTDTQYF.